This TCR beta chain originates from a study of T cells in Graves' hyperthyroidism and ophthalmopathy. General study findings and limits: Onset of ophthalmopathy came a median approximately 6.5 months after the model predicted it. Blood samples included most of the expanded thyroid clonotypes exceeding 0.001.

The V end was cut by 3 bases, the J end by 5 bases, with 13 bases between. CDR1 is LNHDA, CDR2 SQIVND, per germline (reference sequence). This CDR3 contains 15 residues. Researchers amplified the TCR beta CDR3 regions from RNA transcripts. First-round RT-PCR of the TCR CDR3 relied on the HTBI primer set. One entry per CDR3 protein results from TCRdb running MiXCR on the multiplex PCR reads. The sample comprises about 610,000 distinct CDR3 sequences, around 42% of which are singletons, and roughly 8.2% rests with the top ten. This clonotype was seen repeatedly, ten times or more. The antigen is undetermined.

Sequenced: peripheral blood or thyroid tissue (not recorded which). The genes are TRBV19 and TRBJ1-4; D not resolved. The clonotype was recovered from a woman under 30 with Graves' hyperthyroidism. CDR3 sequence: CASSIVRSNNEKLFF. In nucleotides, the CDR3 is TGTGCCAGTAGTATTGTTCGATCGAACAATGAAAAACTGTTTTTT. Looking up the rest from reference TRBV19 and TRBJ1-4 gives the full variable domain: DGGITQSPKYLFRKEGQNVTLSCEQNLNHDAMYWYRQDPGQGLRLIYYSQIVNDFQKGDIAEGYSVSREKKESFPLTVTSAQKNPTAFYLCASSIVRSNNEKLFFGSGTQLSVL.